This is a list of T cell receptor beta chains from one sample in a study of blood T cell repertoires in COVID-19. The method was immunoSEQ multiplex PCR; TCRdb's version includes in-frame clones alone and lacks a portion of them. The sample contains over 300,000 clones, 70% to 90% of which appear only once. The source material was PBMCs or T cells enriched from blood (not recorded which). These receptors originate from a man in his thirties or forties who had recovered from COVID-19. The CDR3 runs from the conserved cysteine through the conserved F or W. D genes are given only for firm matches. Some rows mark clone size as missing; the rest say once, few, many or name a class of expanded clone.

CASSAYSNTEAFF	TGTGCCAGCAGCGCGTATTCGAACACTGAAGCTTTCTTT	-	TRBV11-3	TRBJ1-1	-
CASSLMRNTEAFF	TGTGCCAGCAGTTTAATGCGGAACACTGAAGCTTTCTTT	-	TRBV12-3/TRBV12-4	TRBJ1-1	-
CASSGRVATEAFF	TGTGCCAGCAGCGGCAGGGTGGCCACTGAAGCTTTCTTT	-	TRBV12-3/TRBV12-4	TRBJ1-1	-
CASSSVQETQYF	TGTGCCAGCAGCTCCGTCCAAGAGACCCAGTACTTC	-	TRBV7-3	TRBJ2-5	once
CASSHEVVGYTF	TGTGCCAGCAGCCACGAAGTAGTAGGCTACACCTTC	-	TRBV3-1/TRBV3-2	TRBJ1-2	-
CASSPSGGALYEQYF	TGTGCCAGCAGCCCCTCGGGGGGGGCCCTTTACGAGCAGTACTTC	TRBD2	TRBV7-2	TRBJ2-7	-
CASSFETGTGYNEQFF	TGTGCCAGCAGCTTCGAAACCGGGACAGGCTACAATGAGCAGTTCTTC	TRBD1	TRBV9	TRBJ2-1	-
CAWSGQGAYNSPLHF	TGTGCCTGGAGTGGACAGGGCGCCTATAATTCACCCCTCCACTTT	TRBD1	TRBV30	TRBJ1-6	-
CASTPDRGGYGYTF	TGTGCCAGTACCCCCGACAGGGGTGGCTATGGCTACACCTTC	TRBD1	TRBV19	TRBJ1-2	-
CASSFRTGAEAFF	TGTGCCAGCAGTTTTCGAACGGGAGCTGAAGCTTTCTTT	-	TRBV12-3/TRBV12-4	TRBJ1-1	-
CASSHRTGVLSGELFF	TGTGCCAGCAGCCACAGAACAGGGGTATTATCCGGGGAGCTGTTTTTT	TRBD1	TRBV14	TRBJ2-2	-
CASTGTGGKQPQHF	TGTGCCAGTACCGGGACAGGGGGGAAGCAGCCCCAGCATTTT	TRBD1	TRBV2	TRBJ1-5	-
CASSRGQGGVYGYTF	TGTGCCAGCAGTAGGGGACAGGGAGGGGTATATGGCTACACCTTC	TRBD1	TRBV9	TRBJ1-2	-
CASSPRTGQREKLFF	TGTGCCAGCAGCCCGCGGACAGGGCAGCGGGAAAAACTGTTTTTT	TRBD1	TRBV3-1/TRBV3-2	TRBJ1-4	-
CAIRVIGTGDTGELFF	TGTGCCATCAGGGTTATCGGGACAGGGGACACCGGGGAGCTGTTTTTT	TRBD1	TRBV10-3	TRBJ2-2	-
CASSPRAGRAYTQYF	TGTGCCAGCAGCCCCCGGGCAGGGAGGGCTTATACGCAGTATTTT	TRBD2	TRBV9	TRBJ2-3	-
CASSEGGFNYGYTF	TGCGCCAGCAGCGAAGGGGGCTTCAACTATGGCTACACCTTC	TRBD1	TRBV4-3	TRBJ1-2	few
CASSSTSLAYNEQFF	TGCGCCAGCAGCTCCACTAGTTTAGCCTACAATGAGCAGTTCTTC	-	TRBV5-1	TRBJ2-1	-
CASSWQGASYEQYF	TGTGCCAGCAGTTGGCAGGGGGCATCGTACGAGCAGTACTTC	TRBD1	TRBV2	TRBJ2-7	-
CASSSQTSAGDEQYF	TGTGCCAGCAGCTCCCAGACCTCGGCGGGGGACGAGCAGTACTTC	TRBD2	TRBV7-6	TRBJ2-7	-
CSVGGSAVGNQPQHF	TGCAGCGTTGGTGGGTCGGCGGTTGGGAATCAGCCCCAGCATTTT	-	TRBV29-1	TRBJ1-5	-
CASSGPTGANSPLHF	TGTGCCAGCAGTGGCCCGACAGGGGCCAATTCACCCCTCCACTTT	TRBD1	TRBV2	TRBJ1-6	-
CASSQETGSGGYTF	TGTGCCAGCAGCCAAGAGACAGGCTCGGGTGGCTACACCTTC	-	TRBV3-1/TRBV3-2	TRBJ1-2	-
CASSRLLYPRTEAFF	TGTGCCAGCAGCAGACTGCTCTACCCTAGGACTGAAGCTTTCTTT	-	TRBV21-1	TRBJ1-1	many
CAIKEGYRAATNEKLFF	TGTGCCATTAAAGAGGGGTACAGGGCCGCAACTAATGAAAAACTGTTTTTT	-	TRBV5-3	TRBJ1-4	-
CASSQRDSNNSPLHF	TGTGCCAGCAGCCAACGGGACAGCAATAATTCACCCCTCCACTTT	TRBD1	TRBV14	TRBJ1-6	-
CASSQEGRGLGYTF	TGTGCCAGCAGCCAAGAAGGGAGGGGTTTAGGCTACACCTTC	-	TRBV3-1/TRBV3-2	TRBJ1-2	-
CSCQGEEKLFF	TGCAGTTGTCAGGGCGAGGAAAAACTGTTTTTT	-	TRBV20-1	TRBJ1-4	few